The rows below give T cell receptor beta chains drawn from one sample of a study of blood T cell repertoires in COVID-19. Repertoires were generated with immunoSEQ multiplex PCR, while TCRdb's copy carries only in-frame clones and drops some. The data contain about 200,000 clones, 80% to 90% of them singletons. Sequencing used peripheral blood. Receptors originate from a human donor with active or convalescent COVID-19. The donor label of this sample is uncertain. CDR3s include the opening cysteine and the closing phenylalanine or tryptophan. The order of the fields is D gene, J gene, clone size, V gene, CDR3 protein, CDR3 DNA. The D gene is left open where the match is weak. Size is omitted from some rows. Given values are once, few, many or a class for expanded clones.

>TRBD2|TRBJ2-7|.|TRBV11-3
CASSRGTSGRATYEQYF
TGTGCCAGCAGCCGAGGGACTAGCGGGAGGGCCACATATGAGCAGTACTTC
>.|TRBJ2-5|.|TRBV28
CASSLGASARETQYF
TGTGCCAGCAGTTTAGGGGCCAGTGCGCGGGAGACCCAGTACTTC
>TRBD1|TRBJ1-3|.|TRBV18
CASSPDRAKNTIYF
TGTGCCAGCTCACCCGACAGGGCGAAGAACACCATATATTTT
>.|TRBJ2-3|.|TRBV25-1
CASIRPGLAGMWNTQYF
TGTGCCAGCATTCGCCCCGGTTTGGCAGGGATGTGGAATACGCAGTATTTT
>.|TRBJ1-1|once|TRBV5-1
CASSSTPGQLNTEAFF
TGCGCCAGCAGCTCAACTCCGGGACAACTGAACACTGAAGCTTTCTTT
>.|TRBJ2-1|.|TRBV14
CASSYTLAWSEQFF
TGTGCCAGCAGCTACACACTAGCCTGGAGTGAGCAGTTCTTC
>.|TRBJ1-1|.|TRBV5-4
CASSYGANMNTEAFF
TGTGCCAGCAGCTATGGGGCAAACATGAACACTGAAGCTTTCTTT
>.|TRBJ1-4|.|TRBV5-4
CASSLRDNDEKLFF
TGTGCCAGCAGCTTGAGGGACAACGATGAAAAACTGTTTTTT
>TRBD2|TRBJ2-2|.|TRBV7-9
CASSLYGGATGNTGELFF
TGTGCCAGCAGCTTATACGGGGGGGCTACAGGTAACACCGGGGAGCTGTTTTTT
>.|TRBJ2-5|.|TRBV4-3
CASSHNAGQEETQYF
TGCGCCAGCAGCCACAACGCGGGGCAGGAAGAGACCCAGTACTTC
>TRBD2|TRBJ2-5|.|TRBV9
CASSVDPGLAVPETQYF
TGTGCCAGCAGCGTAGACCCGGGACTAGCGGTGCCAGAGACCCAGTACTTC
>TRBD2|TRBJ2-3|.|TRBV9
CASSVPSSGVTDTQYF
TGTGCCAGCAGCGTACCCTCTAGCGGGGTGACAGATACGCAGTATTTT
>.|TRBJ1-1|.|TRBV3-1/TRBV3-2
CASSLLGVNTEAFF
TGTGCCAGCAGCCTTTTAGGAGTGAACACTGAAGCTTTCTTT
>.|TRBJ2-7|.|TRBV21-1
CASSGPGGNDEQYF
TGTGCCAGCAGCGGCCCAGGGGGAAACGACGAGCAGTACTTC
>TRBD2|TRBJ2-5|.|TRBV2
CASRLGTSPQETQYF
TGTGCCAGCAGACTGGGGACTAGCCCTCAGGAGACCCAGTACTTC
>.|TRBJ2-7|once|TRBV6-4
CASSDAPQTEQYF
TGTGCCAGCAGTGACGCCCCCCAGACAGAGCAGTACTTC
>.|TRBJ1-1|once|TRBV3-1/TRBV3-2
CASSHTGNTEAFF
TGTGCCAGCAGCCACACAGGGAACACTGAAGCTTTCTTT
>.|TRBJ1-5|.|TRBV21-1
CASSKPSRDCGKYQPQHF
TGTGCCAGCAGCAAACCTTCCCGGGACTGTGGGAAATATCAGCCCCAGCATTTT
>.|TRBJ2-3|.|TRBV25-1
CASSGGLSSTQYF
TGTGCCAGCAGTGGGGGGCTAAGTTCGACGCAGTATTTT
>.|TRBJ1-6|.|TRBV5-1
CASSADNGNNSPLHF
TGCGCCAGCAGCGCCGACAACGGGAATAATTCACCCCTCCACTTT
>.|TRBJ2-7|.|TRBV3-1/TRBV3-2
CASGGFHEQYF
TGTGCCAGTGGGGGGTTCCACGAGCAGTACTTC
>.|TRBJ1-6|.|TRBV3-1/TRBV3-2
CASSQGLHNSPLHF
TGTGCCAGCAGCCAGGGACTCCATAATTCACCCCTCCACTTT
>TRBD1|TRBJ1-4|.|TRBV28
CASSLGTGGDRLTNEKLFF
TGTGCCAGCAGTTTAGGGACAGGGGGCGACAGATTAACTAATGAAAAACTGTTTTTT
>TRBD1|TRBJ1-2|.|TRBV30
CASHSGTGVYGYTF
TGTGCCTCCCACTCCGGGACAGGGGTCTATGGCTACACCTTC
>TRBD2|TRBJ2-2|.|TRBV7-8
CASSEFPLAGTTGELFF
TGTGCCAGCAGCGAGTTTCCACTAGCGGGTACCACCGGGGAGCTGTTTTTT
>TRBD2|TRBJ2-7|.|TRBV20-1
CSASPSGGTYEQYF
TGCAGTGCTAGTCCTAGCGGGGGGACCTACGAGCAGTACTTC
>TRBD1|TRBJ1-1|.|TRBV7-2
CASSEQGVGTEAFF
TGTGCCAGCAGCGAACAGGGGGTGGGCACTGAAGCTTTCTTT
>.|TRBJ1-3|.|TRBV7-2
CASSPRDGFSGNTIYF
TGTGCCAGCAGCCCGCGGGACGGTTTCTCTGGAAACACCATATATTTT
>TRBD1|TRBJ1-1|.|TRBV25-1
CASSRQGGSEAFF
TGTGCCAGCAGTAGACAGGGGGGCTCTGAAGCTTTCTTT
>TRBD1|TRBJ1-1|.|TRBV5-4
CASSFPGGTEAFF
TGTGCCAGCAGCTTCCCAGGGGGCACTGAAGCTTTCTTT
>.|TRBJ1-4|.|TRBV28
CASRERGGTNEKLFF
TGTGCCAGCAGGGAAAGGGGGGGAACTAATGAAAAACTGTTTTTT
>.|TRBJ1-2|.|TRBV5-1
CASSFNRDYGYTF
TGCGCCAGCAGCTTTAACAGGGATTATGGCTACACCTTC
>TRBD1|TRBJ2-7|.|TRBV6-2/TRBV6-3
CASSYRTGLHEQYF
TGTGCCAGCAGTTACCGGACAGGGTTACACGAGCAGTACTTC
>.|TRBJ2-3|.|TRBV28
CASNQGLRTQYF
TGTGCCAGCAACCAGGGGCTTAGGACGCAGTATTTT
>.|TRBJ1-3|.|TRBV7-8
CASSLGLTSSGNTIYF
TGTGCCAGCAGCTTAGGTCTAACCTCTTCTGGAAACACCATATATTTT
>.|TRBJ1-6|.|TRBV30
CAWTYRGNSPLHF
TGTGCCTGGACCTACCGGGGTAATTCACCCCTCCACTTT
>TRBD2|TRBJ2-1|.|TRBV7-3
CASSLIAGGQYNEQFF
TGTGCCAGCAGCTTGATAGCGGGGGGTCAGTACAATGAGCAGTTCTTC
>.|TRBJ2-3|.|TRBV28
CASSPGGTQYF
TGTGCCAGCAGCCCAGGAGGCACGCAGTATTTT
>TRBD1|TRBJ2-7|few|TRBV7-9
CASSPKPGQGRQREQYF
TGTGCCAGCAGCCCCAAGCCCGGACAGGGGCGACAGAGAGAGCAGTACTTC
>TRBD2|TRBJ2-2|.|TRBV4-1
CASSRPGLAGRADTGELFF
TGCGCCAGCAGCAGACCGGGACTAGCGGGGCGGGCAGACACCGGGGAGCTGTTTTTT
>TRBD1|TRBJ1-1|few|TRBV30
CAWSKGDREAFF
TGTGCCTGGAGTAAGGGGGACAGGGAAGCTTTCTTT
>TRBD2|TRBJ2-7|.|TRBV6-5
CASRSLRREEVEQYF
TGTGCCAGCAGATCCCTCCGTCGGGAGGAAGTCGAGCAGTACTTC
>.|TRBJ1-1|.|TRBV19
CASSARGVGNTEAFF
TGTGCCAGTAGTGCCAGGGGCGTTGGGAACACTGAAGCTTTCTTT
>TRBD2|TRBJ2-1|.|TRBV30
CAWRGFLAGGKWREQFF
TGTGCCTGGAGGGGTTTTCTAGCGGGAGGAAAGTGGAGGGAGCAGTTCTTC
>.|TRBJ2-1|.|TRBV3-1/TRBV3-2
CASSQDDRSLLFF
TGTGCCAGCAGCCAAGATGACAGGAGTCTATTGTTCTTC
>.|TRBJ1-2|.|TRBV3-1/TRBV3-2
CASSRRQNRGYTF
TGTGCCAGCAGCCGCCGACAGAACCGGGGCTACACCTTC
>.|TRBJ2-6|.|TRBV7-9
CASSLGAGAGGANVLTF
TGTGCCAGCAGCTTAGGGGCAGGGGCCGGCGGGGCCAACGTCCTGACTTTC
>TRBD1|TRBJ2-7|.|TRBV10-3
CAISPGTGVYEQYF
TGTGCCATCAGCCCCGGGACAGGGGTCTACGAGCAGTACTTC
>TRBD2|TRBJ2-5|once|TRBV25-1
CASSSGGEETQYF
TGTGCCTCGTCTAGCGGGGGTGAAGAGACCCAGTACTTC